The 23 T cell receptor beta chains presented below share a single source sample, sequenced in a study of blood T cell repertoires in COVID-19. Sequenced by immunoSEQ multiplex PCR; TCRdb stores in-frame clones only, minus some. This table holds about 170,000 clones, around 80% found once. Sequencing used PBMCs or T cells enriched from blood (not recorded which). The origin of the receptors is a man aged 50-59 years who had recovered from COVID-19.

Here the CDR3 reads CASSLDSGAGNTIYF. CDR3 sequence (DNA): TGCGCCAGCAGCTTGGACTCGGGGGCTGGAAACACCATATATTTT. This chain joins TRBV5-1 and TRBJ1-3, with a weak D call TRBD1 (5 bases). Trimming stripped 0 bases from V and 2 bases from J, with 9 bases between. Germline-derived CDR1 and CDR2 are SGHRS and YFSETQ. CDR3 size: 15 residues.

V usage is TRBV7-9 and J usage is TRBJ2-7; 8 nucleotides agree with TRBD2. With 5 bases clipped from V and 3 bases from J, the junction kept 9 bases outside the gene matches. This CDR3 contains 15 residues. Germline V gene lookup returns CDR1 SEHNR and CDR2 FQNEAQ (reference sequence). The CDR3 reads CASSNRAGGFYEQYF. In DNA form, the CDR3 reads TGTGCCAGCAGCAACCGGGCGGGAGGTTTCTACGAGCAGTACTTC.

The chain uses TRBV7-2 and TRBJ2-7, with D possibly matching TRBD2 (7 bases). The CDR3 is made up of 16 amino acids. The V gene's germline CDR1 is SGHTA and CDR2 FQGNSA. Trimming stripped 5 bases from V and 7 bases from J, with 24 bases between. The chain's CDR3 is CASSPPGGGPRGEQYF. Written as DNA, the CDR3 is TGTGCCAGCAGCCCGCCGGGGGGCGGCCCGAGGGGGGAGCAGTACTTC. The whole variable domain, filled in from reference TRBV7-2 and TRBJ2-7, reads GAGVSQSPSNKVTEKGKDVELRCDPISGHTALYWYRQSLGQGLEFLIYFQGNSAPDKSGLPSDRFSAERTGGSVSTLTIQRTQQEDSAVYLCASSPPGGGPRGEQYFGPGTRLTVT.

The chain links TRBV19 to TRBJ1-1, with TRBD1 matching over 7 bases. This CDR3 has 14 residues. Germline CDR1 is LNHDA and CDR2 is SQIVND (reference sequence). Trimming at V came to 7 bases and at J to 7 bases, leaving 12 bases not matched to a gene. CDR3: CASTYLPGTVEAFF. The CDR3 DNA follows: TGTGCCAGTACCTATCTCCCGGGGACAGTTGAAGCTTTCTTT.

The chain links TRBV11-2 to TRBJ1-2, with 9 positions matching TRBD1. Trimming removed 6 bases from V and 3 bases from J; junction bases left unmatched: 8. Germline V gene lookup returns CDR1 SGHAT and CDR2 FQNNGV. CDR3 length: 15 residues. As DNA, the CDR3 is TGTGCCAGCAGGGAGAAACAGGGGGCCTACTATGGCTACACCTTC. Translation: CASREKQGAYYGYTF.

The chain couples TRBV7-9 to TRBJ2-2, with D perhaps matching TRBD2 (6 bases). Germline V CDR1 and CDR2: SEHNR, FQNEAQ (reference sequence). This CDR3 has 14 residues. V was clipped by 1 base and J by 9 bases, with 12 bases between them. CDR3 in amino acids: CASSLGAGSRELFF. The CDR3 DNA reads as TGTGCCAGCAGCTTAGGGGCGGGGTCCCGGGAGCTGTTTTTT.

The chain is built from TRBV6-5 and TRBJ1-1, with TRBD1 as a possible D gene (5 bases). CDR3 length equals 15 residues. Germline values: CDR1 MNHEY, CDR2 SVGAGI. V was pared by 4 bases and J by 11 bases, with 23 bases between. CDR3 residues: CASSSNQGGTRRAFF. The CDR3 DNA sequence: TGTGCCAGCAGTTCCAACCAAGGAGGGACTCGAAGGGCTTTCTTT.

The V call is TRBV5-1, the J call TRBJ1-1; weak D call: TRBD1 (6 bases). This CDR3 comprises 15 residues. The V gene lost 7 bases and the J gene lost 3 bases, with 19 bases spanning the gap. Germline lookup yields CDR1 SGHRS and CDR2 YFSETQ. CDR3 sequence reads: CASFSGARFDTEAFF. CDR3 in DNA: TGCGCCAGCTTTTCAGGGGCACGGTTTGACACTGAAGCTTTCTTT. The full variable domain, with the rest looked up from reference TRBV5-1 and TRBJ1-1, is KAGVTQTPRYLIKTRGQQVTLSCSPISGHRSVSWYQQTPGQGLQFLFEYFSETQRNKGNFPGRFSGRQFSNSRSEMNVSTLELGDSALYLCASFSGARFDTEAFFGQGTRLTVV.

The V gene is TRBV5-4, the J gene TRBJ2-7, with TRBD1 identical over 7 bases. Germline CDR1 is SGHNT and CDR2 is YYREEE (reference sequence). The CDR3 loop spans 14 amino acids. With V trimmed by 2 bases and J by 3 bases, 5 bases remained unmatched. CDR3 nucleotides: TGTGCCAGCAGCTTAGGGGACAGCGGCTACGAGCAGTACTTC. Amino acid sequence: CASSLGDSGYEQYF.

The V call is TRBV19, the J call TRBJ2-3; D perhaps matches TRBD2 (6 bases). With 3 bases removed from V and 6 bases from J, the gap between germline ends came to 10 bases. The germline gives CDR1 LNHDA, CDR2 SQIVND (reference sequence). This CDR3 comprises 13 residues. In nucleotides, the CDR3 is TGTGCCAGTAGTATTCAACGGGGGGATACGCAGTATTTT. As protein: CASSIQRGDTQYF.

This chain connects TRBV2 to TRBJ2-2, with a possible D match to TRBD1 (6 bases). The germline V and J ends were trimmed by 2 bases and 7 bases, with 8 bases remaining between them. This CDR3 contains 13 residues. CDR1 is SNHLY, CDR2 FYNNEI, per germline. The CDR3 reads CASSERGNGELFF. In DNA, the CDR3 is TGTGCCAGCAGTGAAAGGGGGAACGGGGAGCTGTTTTTT.

This chain joins TRBV5-8 and TRBJ1-1, with a possible D match to TRBD1 (6 bases). Germline V gives CDR1 SGHTS, CDR2 YDEGEE. This CDR3 is 15 amino acids long. Trimming cost V 2 bases and J 6 bases, with 17 bases left between them. CDR3 residues: CASSFNRDIRPEAFF. The CDR3 DNA sequence: TGTGCCAGCAGCTTCAACCGGGACATTAGGCCTGAAGCTTTCTTT. Full variable domain (remainder filled in from reference TRBV5-8 and TRBJ1-1): EAGVTQSPTHLIKTRGQQATLRCSPISGHTSVYWYQQALGLGLQFLLWYDEGEERNRGNFPPRFSGRQFPNYSSELNVNALELEDSALYLCASSFNRDIRPEAFFGQGTRLTVV.

This chain uses TRBV6-1 with TRBJ1-6, with 9 positions matching TRBD1. This CDR3 has 19 amino acids. Germline V gene data show CDR1 as MNHNS and CDR2 as SASEGT. After removal of 2 bases from V and 2 bases from J, the junction contained 10 bases not matched to a gene. In DNA, the CDR3 is TGTGCCAGCAGTGAATTCTCCGGGACAGGGAATGCCTATAATTCACCCCTCCACTTT. It translates to CASSEFSGTGNAYNSPLHF.

This chain links TRBV9 with TRBJ1-1, with TRBD1 identical over 7 bases. The junction had 0 bases not matched to a gene; V was cut back by 1 base and J by 0 bases. CDR3 length: 14 residues. Germline assignment: CDR1 SGDLS and CDR2 YYNGEE. CDR3: CASSVTGVNTEAFF. As DNA, the CDR3 is TGTGCCAGCAGCGTAACAGGGGTGAACACTGAAGCTTTCTTT.

The rearrangement joins TRBV6-2 or TRBV6-3 to TRBJ2-5; 8 bases agree with TRBD2. With V trimmed by 3 bases and J by 5 bases, 8 bases remained unmatched. The V gene's germline CDR1 is MNHEY and CDR2 SVGEGT. The length of the CDR3 is 15 residues. CDR3 coding DNA: TGTGCCAGCAGTTATGGACTAGCTGGGGGGGAGACCCAGTACTTC. It codes for CASSYGLAGGETQYF.

V is TRBV28 and J is TRBJ1-2; possible D gene TRBD1, 6 bases. Germline CDR1 reads MDHEN; CDR2 reads SYDVKM. This CDR3 comprises 15 residues. V was shortened by 6 bases and J by 4 bases, with 18 bases between the two germline ends. For the CDR3, the DNA is TGTGCCAGCAGCCCCACACGGGGCAGGGGCTATGGCTACACCTTC. Translation: CASSPTRGRGYGYTF.

This chain uses TRBV5-5 with TRBJ1-5; 7 bases are shared with TRBD1. Germline CDR1 reads SGHKS; CDR2 reads YYEKEE (reference sequence). V trimming: 4 bases; J trimming: 0 bases; junction bases outside the gene matches: 4. The length of the CDR3 is 15 residues. CDR3 sequence (DNA): TGTGCCAGCAGCCTCACAGGGGATAGCAATCAGCCCCAGCATTTT. Amino acids: CASSLTGDSNQPQHF.

The chain recombines TRBV18 with TRBJ1-2; 7 nucleotides match TRBD1. The CDR3 covers 14 residues. Germline values: CDR1 KGHSH, CDR2 LQKENI. V lost 2 bases and J lost 6; bases outside the gene matches: 6. CDR3 coding DNA: TGTGCCAGCTCACCAACAGGGGACCTAAATGGCTACACCTTC. The encoded protein is CASSPTGDLNGYTF.

The count of this clone is one. The rearrangement uses TRBV10-2 and TRBJ1-2, with 9 bases matching TRBD1. CDR1 and CDR2 (germline): WSHSY, SAAADI. V lost 7 bases and J lost 1; bases outside the gene matches: 4. This CDR3 comprises 14 residues. The CDR3 here is CASIRDRDNYGYTF. CDR3 bases: TGCGCCAGCATACGGGACAGGGATAACTATGGCTACACCTTC.

The V and J genes are TRBV5-4 and TRBJ2-3, with D unresolved. The CDR3 spans 15 residues. The V gene lost 4 bases and the J gene lost 2 bases, with 14 bases spanning the gap. Germline V gene lookup returns CDR1 SGHNT and CDR2 YYREEE (reference sequence). The CDR3 spells CASSDTTVFTDTQYF. The CDR3 nucleotides read TGTGCCAGCAGCGATACCACAGTCTTCACAGATACGCAGTATTTT.

CDR3 sequence: CASSPQGNTEAFF. The CDR3 DNA reads as TGTGCCAGCAGTCCCCAGGGGAACACTGAAGCTTTCTTT. The chain couples TRBV12-3 or TRBV12-4 to TRBJ1-1; D might be TRBD1 (5 bases). The CDR3 is 13 amino acids. The V gene lost 5 bases and the J gene lost 1 base, with 8 bases spanning the gap.

This clone was seen once. The genes are TRBV5-8 and TRBJ1-3; 8 nucleotides line up with TRBD1. This CDR3 is 16 amino acids long. Germline CDR1 reads SGHTS; CDR2 reads YDEGEE. J gave up 7 bases and V 1 base, and 10 bases lay outside the gene matches. CDR3 residues: CASSLSPGGWRNTIYF. The CDR3 region has the DNA TGTGCCAGCAGCTTGAGCCCAGGGGGCTGGAGGAACACCATATATTTT.

This chain joins TRBV10-3 and TRBJ1-6; D not resolved. V lost 0 bases, J lost 9 bases, and 9 bases lay in between. Germline values: CDR1 ENHRY, CDR2 SYGVKD. The CDR3 is 14 residues long. The CDR3, as DNA: TGTGCCATCAGTGAGTCATTACAGCCTTCACCCCTCCACTTT. It encodes CAISESLQPSPLHF.